Below are 14 T cell receptor beta chains sequenced from a single sample in a study of blood T cell repertoires in COVID-19. Profiling relied on immunoSEQ multiplex PCR, and the TCRdb table lists in-frame clones only, not all of them. The sample lists 30,000 to 40,000 clones; around nine tenths were seen once. The specimen sequenced was peripheral blood. These receptors were collected from a man between 60 and 75 years old with active COVID-19.

The chain has TRBV7-3 and TRBJ2-1, with 11 bases that match TRBD2. Germline V gene sequence: CDR1 SGHTA, CDR2 FQGTGA. The CDR3 has 15 amino acids. V was pared by 5 bases and J by 6 bases, with 6 bases of the junction left unmatched. CDR3: CASSAILAGVNEQFF. Here the CDR3 DNA reads TGTGCCAGCAGCGCAATACTAGCGGGAGTCAATGAGCAGTTCTTC.

This chain connects TRBV7-9 to TRBJ1-4; 7 bases fit TRBD1. The CDR3 loop spans 14 amino acids. The V and J ends lost 1 base and 7 bases, in that order; junction bases with no gene match: 3. CDR1 SEHNR and CDR2 FQNEAQ come from the germline V gene (reference sequence). The CDR3 region has the DNA TGTGCCAGCAGCTTAGGGGCAGGGGGTGAAAAACTGTTTTTT. Protein product: CASSLGAGGEKLFF.

The rearrangement uses TRBV28 and TRBJ1-1, with 7 bases that match TRBD1. The CDR3 loop spans 14 amino acids. Germline loops: CDR1 MDHEN, CDR2 SYDVKM. V lost 2 bases, J lost 3 bases, and 3 bases stayed unmatched. CDR3 protein: CASSLTGVDTEAFF. The DNA for the CDR3 is TGTGCCAGCAGTTTAACAGGGGTAGACACTGAAGCTTTCTTT.

This chain connects TRBV18 to TRBJ2-7, with unresolved D. The CDR3 covers 14 residues. Trimming took 6 bases from V and 0 from J, leaving 12 bases between them. The germline CDR1 and CDR2 sequences are KGHSH and LQKENI. The CDR3: CASSPDSNSYEQYF. Written as DNA, the CDR3 is TGTGCCAGCTCCCCTGACTCCAACTCCTACGAGCAGTACTTC.

The chain employs TRBV28 and TRBJ1-6; perhaps TRBD1 as D (6 bases). V dropped 6 bases and J dropped 5 bases, with 17 bases sitting between them. CDR1 and CDR2 from the germline V gene are MDHEN and SYDVKM. The CDR3 is 16 amino acids. The CDR3 spells CASRWGRGSNNSPLHF. For the CDR3, the DNA is TGTGCCAGCAGGTGGGGGAGGGGGTCAAATAATTCACCCCTCCACTTT.

The V call is TRBV3-1 (or the pseudogene TRBV3-2), the J call TRBJ2-1; a weak D match, TRBD1 (6 bases). Trimming cost V 2 bases and J 9 bases, with 8 bases left between them. The CDR3 length is 12 residues. Germline assignment: CDR1 LGHDT and CDR2 YNNKEL (reference sequence). The CDR3: CASSQIGGEQFF. The CDR3 DNA follows: TGTGCCAGCAGCCAAATAGGGGGTGAGCAGTTCTTC.

This clone was recorded only once. This chain uses TRBV9 with TRBJ2-1, with D unresolved. Germline CDR1 reads SGDLS; CDR2 reads YYNGEE. V was pared by 8 bases and J by 4 bases, with 16 bases between. The CDR3 runs to 14 residues. The CDR3 nucleotides are TGTGCCAGGCTAAAAAAAGGCGGTTACAATGAGCAGTTCTTC. It specifies CARLKKGGYNEQFF.

The rearrangement joins TRBV6-5 to TRBJ2-2, with TRBD1 as a possible D gene (6 bases). The CDR3 contains 13 residues. In germline, CDR1 is MNHEY, CDR2 SVGAGI. Trimming removed 4 bases at V and 6 bases at J, with 9 bases between. CDR3 loop: CASSSQGPGELFF. As DNA, the CDR3 is TGTGCCAGCAGTTCGCAGGGGCCCGGGGAGCTGTTTTTT.

The chain uses TRBV9 and TRBJ2-1, with D unresolved. The CDR3 is made up of 16 amino acids. Trimming stripped 0 bases from V and 0 bases from J, with 10 bases between. Germline-derived CDR1 and CDR2 are SGDLS and YYNGEE. CDR3 sequence (DNA): TGTGCCAGCAGCGTAGTGATTGCAGTCTCCTACAATGAGCAGTTCTTC. Its protein product is CASSVVIAVSYNEQFF.

The gene calls are TRBV27 and TRBJ2-1; 7 nucleotides match TRBD2. Unmatched junction bases numbered 0, after V lost 2 bases and J lost 2 bases. Germline lookup yields CDR1 MNHEY and CDR2 SMNVEV (reference sequence). The CDR3 covers 14 residues. The DNA for the CDR3 is TGTGCCAGCAGTTTAGCGGGGGCCTACAATGAGCAGTTCTTC. Translated, it gives CASSLAGAYNEQFF.

The chain links TRBV2 to TRBJ2-1; D is perhaps TRBD2 (6 bases). The germline V gene encodes CDR1 SNHLY and CDR2 FYNNEI. This CDR3 is built from 13 residues. Between the trimmed V and J ends, which lost 6 bases and 2 bases, there was a span of 8 bases. CDR3 sequence (DNA): TGTGCCAGCAGCCGACTAGCCTACAATGAGCAGTTCTTC. Its protein is CASSRLAYNEQFF.

This clone is a singleton in its sample. The CDR3 DNA follows: TGTGCCAGTAGTGGGGGACAGCAAAATAATGAAAAACTGTTTTTT. Encoded protein: CASSGGQQNNEKLFF. V and J are TRBV19 and TRBJ1-4; TRBD1 matches 7 bases. CDR1 LNHDA and CDR2 SQIVND come from the germline V gene (reference sequence). J was trimmed by 4 bases and V by 5 bases; bases with no gene match: 7. This CDR3 has 15 residues.

The J gene is TRBJ2-1, the V gene TRBV6-2 or TRBV6-3, with TRBD2 as a possible D gene (7 bases). Trimming took off 5 bases at V and 15 bases at J, with 14 bases between the two ends. Germline lookup yields CDR1 MNHEY and CDR2 SVGEGT. CDR3 length: 11 amino acids. The CDR3 DNA is TGTGCCAGCAGTCAGGGGAGGGATTGGTTCTTC. As protein: CASSQGRDWFF.

A single count supports this clone. V is TRBV3-1 (or the pseudogene TRBV3-2) and J is TRBJ2-7; tentative D call: TRBD2 (6 bases). V lost 5 bases to trimming and J lost 2 bases, with 10 bases between them. This CDR3 comprises 13 residues. CDR1 is LGHDT and CDR2 is YNNKEL in the germline V gene (reference sequence). The CDR3 DNA reads TGTGCCAGCAGCGGGGGGAATACCTACGAGCAGTACTTC. Protein: CASSGGNTYEQYF.